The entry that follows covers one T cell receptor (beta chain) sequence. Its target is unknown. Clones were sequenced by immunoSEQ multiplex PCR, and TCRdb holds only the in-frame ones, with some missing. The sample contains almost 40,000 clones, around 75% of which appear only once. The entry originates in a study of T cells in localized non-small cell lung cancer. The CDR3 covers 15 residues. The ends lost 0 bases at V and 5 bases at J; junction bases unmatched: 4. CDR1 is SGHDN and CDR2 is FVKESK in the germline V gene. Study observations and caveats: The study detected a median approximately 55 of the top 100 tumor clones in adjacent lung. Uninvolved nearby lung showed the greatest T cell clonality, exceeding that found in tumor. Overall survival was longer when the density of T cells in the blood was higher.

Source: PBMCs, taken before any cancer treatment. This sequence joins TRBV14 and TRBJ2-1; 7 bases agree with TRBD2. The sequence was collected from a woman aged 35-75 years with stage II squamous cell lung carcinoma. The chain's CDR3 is CASSQDLGGNNEQFF. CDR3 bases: TGTGCCAGCAGCCAAGATCTGGGGGGGAACAATGAGCAGTTCTTC.